The clone carrying this T cell receptor beta chain was counted at least ten times. Its antigen is still unknown. These data are taken from a study of T cells in Graves' hyperthyroidism and ophthalmopathy. RNA transcripts yielded amplified TCR beta CDR3 regions. The HTBI primer set served for first-round RT-PCR of the TCR CDR3. Each CDR3 protein gets one entry after TCRdb re-called the multiplex PCR reads with MiXCR. The sample holds more than 500,000 distinct CDR3 sequences; 14% to 15% are singletons and the top ten take about 4.5%. General study points: Most expanded thyroid clonotypes above 0.001 also appeared in blood.

The CDR3 runs 11 residues. The germline gives CDR1 DFQATT, CDR2 SNEGSKA (reference sequence). Trimming shortened V by 2 bases and J by 8 bases, and 9 bases separated the two germline ends. With duration under 3 months, ophthalmopathy was active: Clinical Activity Score at least 3, NOSPECS at least 4. The specimen sequenced was blood. The chain employs TRBV20-1 and TRBJ1-1; maybe TRBD1 (5 bases). The TCR originated in a woman aged 40 to 50 with Graves' ophthalmopathy. The CDR3 DNA follows: TGCAGTGCTAGACAGGGAGAGGAAGCTTTCTTT. Protein product: CSARQGEEAFF.